Following are 5 T cell receptor beta chains from one sample sequenced in a study of regulatory T cells in long-lasting Graves disease. The time point was: newly diagnosed GD, antithyroid drugs for less than 3 months. Isolated PBMC RNA provided the starting material for the TCR library. Assembly of TCR beta libraries relied on iRepertoire HTBI primers together with Arm-PCR of CDR3 regions. TCRdb passed the multiplex PCR reads through MiXCR, listing each CDR3 protein once. The sample holds over 200,000 distinct CDR3 sequences, 18% seen once. These data also formed part of another study, on T cells in Graves' hyperthyroidism and ophthalmopathy.

Sequencing used peripheral blood mononuclear cells (PBMCs), obtained at new diagnosis, from a patient treated with antithyroid drugs. The receptors derive from a woman in her 30s with Graves disease.

This clonotype turned up a few times. This chain links TRBV4-2 with TRBJ2-3; 8 nucleotides match TRBD2. V was pared by 0 bases and J by 1 base, with 3 bases of the junction left unmatched. From germline, CDR1 is LGHNA and CDR2 YNFKEQ. This CDR3 region has 16 residues. CDR3 region: CASSQDGGGGTDTQYF. For the CDR3, the DNA is TGTGCCAGCAGCCAAGACGGGGGGGGCGGCACAGATACGCAGTATTTT.

This clonotype occurred many times. J is TRBJ1-1 and V is TRBV6-1; D is perhaps TRBD1 (5 bases). The CDR3 is 12 amino acids. Germline V gives CDR1 MNHNS, CDR2 SASEGT. V shed 7 bases and J shed 4 bases, with 10 bases lying between them. The CDR3 here is CASMAGPTEAFF. DNA of the CDR3: TGTGCCAGCATGGCAGGGCCCACTGAAGCTTTCTTT.

The rearrangement joins TRBV9 to TRBJ1-1; 9 bases are shared with TRBD1. J was trimmed by 3 bases and V by 1 base; bases with no gene match: 7. This CDR3 comprises 16 residues. CDR1 SGDLS and CDR2 YYNGEE come from the germline V gene. CDR3 nucleotide sequence: TGTGCCAGCAGCGTACGACAGGGGGTAGGGGACACTGAAGCTTTCTTT. Its protein product is CASSVRQGVGDTEAFF.

There are many counts of this clonotype. This sequence joins TRBV10-2 and TRBJ1-2, with 8 bases that match TRBD1. CDR1 is WSHSY, CDR2 SAAADI, per germline. The CDR3 has 15 amino acids. The trim removed 3 bases at V and 5 bases at J, leaving 8 bases unmatched. DNA for the CDR3: TGCGCCAGCAGTGACGTCAGGACAGGGCGGTATGGCTACACCTTC. Amino acids: CASSDVRTGRYGYTF.

This clonotype was counted many times. The chain links TRBV6-5 to TRBJ1-1; D ambiguous. CDR1 and CDR2 from the germline V gene are MNHEY and SVGAGI. The CDR3 consists of 15 residues. Trimming shortened V by 2 bases and J by 2 bases, and 12 bases separated the two germline ends. The CDR3 loop reads CASSYGERGNTEAFF. The CDR3 DNA is TGTGCCAGCAGTTACGGGGAGCGGGGAAACACTGAAGCTTTCTTT.